This T cell receptor (beta chain) was captured by sequencing in a study of blood T cell repertoires in COVID-19. In the study overall: Samples taken during acute and convalescent COVID-19 were collected in the United States, Italy and Spain. T cells, B-cell-depleted T cells, or PBMCs provided the cDNA or gDNA that served as material.

Per the original data handling: Counts of nucleated cells, estimated from reference gene primer amplification, were obtained. This table comes from immunoSEQ multiplex PCR, and its TCRdb copy is limited to in-frame clones, with some not included. That table supplies the V and J calls and clone size; D and trimming were determined from the DNA. The table shows fewer than 250,000 clones, with roughly 80% occurring only once. The V end was cut by 5 bases, the J end by 8 bases, with 10 bases between. The CDR3 runs 13 residues. Sequences were obtained from peripheral blood. The TCR was taken from an elderly woman with acute or convalescent COVID-19. The rearrangement joins TRBV12-3 or TRBV12-4 to TRBJ1-6; D ambiguous. The CDR3 loop reads CASSLAGDSPLHF. CDR3 bases: TGTGCCAGCAGTCTCGCCGGGGATTCACCCCTCCACTTT.